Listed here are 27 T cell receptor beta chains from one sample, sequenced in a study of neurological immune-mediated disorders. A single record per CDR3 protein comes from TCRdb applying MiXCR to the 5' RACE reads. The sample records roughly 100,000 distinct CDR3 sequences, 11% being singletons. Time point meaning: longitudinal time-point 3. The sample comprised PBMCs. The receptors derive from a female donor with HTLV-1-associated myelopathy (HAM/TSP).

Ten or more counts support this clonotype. CDR3 in DNA: TGTGCCAGCAGAAGGGACAGAGCCAATGAGCAGTTCTTC. It yields the protein CASRRDRANEQFF. The J gene is TRBJ2-1, the V gene TRBV12-3 or TRBV12-4, with 7 bases fitting TRBD1. Trimming at V came to 6 bases and at J to 6 bases, leaving 5 bases not matched to a gene. CDR3 length: 13 residues.

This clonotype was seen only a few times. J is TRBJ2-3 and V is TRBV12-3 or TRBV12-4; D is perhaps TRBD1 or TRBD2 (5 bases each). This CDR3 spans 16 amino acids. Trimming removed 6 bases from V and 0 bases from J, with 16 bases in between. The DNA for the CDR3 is TGTGCCAGCAGCCTCGGGACGGAATATAGCACAGATACGCAGTATTTT. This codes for CASSLGTEYSTDTQYF.

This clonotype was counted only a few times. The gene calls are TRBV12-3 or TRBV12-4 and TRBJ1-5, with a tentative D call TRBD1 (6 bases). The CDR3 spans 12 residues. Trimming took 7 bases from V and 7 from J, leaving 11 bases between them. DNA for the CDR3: TGTGCCAGCACCTACGGACAGCAGCCCCAGCATTTT. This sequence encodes CASTYGQQPQHF.

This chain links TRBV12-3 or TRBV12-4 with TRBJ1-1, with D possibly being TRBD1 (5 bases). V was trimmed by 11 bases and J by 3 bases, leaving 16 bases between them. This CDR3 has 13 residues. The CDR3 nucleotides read TGTGCCGCCAACATTCAGGGTCACACTGAAGCTTTCTTT. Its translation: CAANIQGHTEAFF.

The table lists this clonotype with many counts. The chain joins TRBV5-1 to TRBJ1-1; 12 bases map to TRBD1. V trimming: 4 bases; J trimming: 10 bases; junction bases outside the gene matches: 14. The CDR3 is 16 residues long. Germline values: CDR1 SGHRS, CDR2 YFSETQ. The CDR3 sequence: CASSREPRDRGRPAFF. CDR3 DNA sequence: TGCGCCAGCAGCCGAGAGCCTAGGGACAGGGGGCGGCCAGCTTTCTTT.

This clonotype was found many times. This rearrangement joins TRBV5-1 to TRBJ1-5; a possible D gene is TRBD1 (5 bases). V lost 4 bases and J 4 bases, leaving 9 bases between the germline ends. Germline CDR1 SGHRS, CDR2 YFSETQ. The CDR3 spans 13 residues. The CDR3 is CASSPGGNQPQHF. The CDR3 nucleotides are TGCGCCAGCAGCCCGGGGGGAAATCAGCCCCAGCATTTT.

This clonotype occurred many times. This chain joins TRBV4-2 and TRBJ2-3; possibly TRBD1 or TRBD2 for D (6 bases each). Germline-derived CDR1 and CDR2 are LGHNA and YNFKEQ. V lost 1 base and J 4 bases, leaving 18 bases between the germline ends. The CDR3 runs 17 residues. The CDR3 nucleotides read TGTGCCAGCAGCCAAGGTCCCGGGGGCCTTTACGCAGATACGCAGTATTTT. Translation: CASSQGPGGLYADTQYF.

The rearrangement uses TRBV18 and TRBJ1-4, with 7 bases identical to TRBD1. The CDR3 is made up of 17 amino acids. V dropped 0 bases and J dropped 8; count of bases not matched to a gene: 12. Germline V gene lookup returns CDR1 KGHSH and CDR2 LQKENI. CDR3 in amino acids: CASSPPDRAEVDEKLFF. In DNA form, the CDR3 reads TGTGCCAGCTCACCACCTGACAGGGCAGAGGTCGACGAAAAACTGTTTTTT.

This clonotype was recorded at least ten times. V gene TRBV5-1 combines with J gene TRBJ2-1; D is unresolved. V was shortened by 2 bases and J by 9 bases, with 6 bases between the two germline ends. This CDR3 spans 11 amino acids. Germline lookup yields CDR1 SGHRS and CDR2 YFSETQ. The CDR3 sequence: CASSFGPEQFF. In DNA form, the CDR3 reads TGCGCCAGCAGCTTCGGACCTGAGCAGTTCTTC.

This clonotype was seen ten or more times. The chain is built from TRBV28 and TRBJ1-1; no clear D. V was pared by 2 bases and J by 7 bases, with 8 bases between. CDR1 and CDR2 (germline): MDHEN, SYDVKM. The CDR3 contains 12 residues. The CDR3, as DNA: TGTGCCAGCAGTTTAGTCCCAGGTGAAGCTTTCTTT. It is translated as CASSLVPGEAFF.

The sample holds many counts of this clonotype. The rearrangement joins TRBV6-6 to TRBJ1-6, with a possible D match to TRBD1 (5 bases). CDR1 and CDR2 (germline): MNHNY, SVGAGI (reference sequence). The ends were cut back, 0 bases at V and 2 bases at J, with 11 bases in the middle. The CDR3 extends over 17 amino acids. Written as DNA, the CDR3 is TGTGCCAGCAGTTACTCGCCAGGGTCTCCCTATAATTCACCCCTCCACTTT. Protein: CASSYSPGSPYNSPLHF.

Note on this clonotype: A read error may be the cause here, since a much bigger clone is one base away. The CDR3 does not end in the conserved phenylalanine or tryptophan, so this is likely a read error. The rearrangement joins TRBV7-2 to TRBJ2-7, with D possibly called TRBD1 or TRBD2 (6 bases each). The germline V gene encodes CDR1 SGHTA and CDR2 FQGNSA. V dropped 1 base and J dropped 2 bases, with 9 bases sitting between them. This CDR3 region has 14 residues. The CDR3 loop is CASSLGGAPYEQYL. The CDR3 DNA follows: TGTGCCAGCAGCTTAGGGGGGGCCCCCTACGAGCAGTACTTA.

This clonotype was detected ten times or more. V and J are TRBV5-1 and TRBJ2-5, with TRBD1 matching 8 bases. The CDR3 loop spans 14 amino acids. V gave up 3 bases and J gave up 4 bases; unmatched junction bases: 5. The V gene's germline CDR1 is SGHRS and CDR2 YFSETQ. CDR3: CASSSQGAGETQYF. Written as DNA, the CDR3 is TGCGCCAGCAGCTCCCAGGGGGCTGGAGAGACCCAGTACTTC.

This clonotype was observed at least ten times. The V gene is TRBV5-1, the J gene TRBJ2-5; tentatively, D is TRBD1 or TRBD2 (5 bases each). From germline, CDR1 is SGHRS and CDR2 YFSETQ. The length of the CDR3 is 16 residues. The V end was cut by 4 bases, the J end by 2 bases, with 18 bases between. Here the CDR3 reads CASSPGGLWGQETQYF. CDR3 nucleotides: TGCGCCAGCAGCCCCGGAGGCCTTTGGGGGCAAGAGACCCAGTACTTC.

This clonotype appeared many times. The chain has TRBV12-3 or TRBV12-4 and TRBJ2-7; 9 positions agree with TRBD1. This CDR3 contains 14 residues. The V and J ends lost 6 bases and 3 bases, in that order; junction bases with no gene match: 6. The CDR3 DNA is TGTGCCAGCAGGCCGGGGACAGGGAACTACGAGCAGTACTTC. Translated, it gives CASRPGTGNYEQYF.

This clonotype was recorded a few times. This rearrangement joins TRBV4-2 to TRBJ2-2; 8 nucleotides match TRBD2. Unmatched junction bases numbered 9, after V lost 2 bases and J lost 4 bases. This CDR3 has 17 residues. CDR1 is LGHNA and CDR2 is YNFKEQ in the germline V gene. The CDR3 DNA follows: TGTGCCAGCAGCCAATCGGGGGGGCCGGTGTTCACCGGGGAGCTGTTTTTT. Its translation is CASSQSGGPVFTGELFF.

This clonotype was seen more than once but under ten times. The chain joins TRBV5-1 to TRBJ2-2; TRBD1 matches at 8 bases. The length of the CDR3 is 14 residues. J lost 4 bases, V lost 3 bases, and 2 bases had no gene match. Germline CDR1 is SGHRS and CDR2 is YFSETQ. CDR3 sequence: CASSSGQATGELFF. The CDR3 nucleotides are TGCGCCAGCAGCTCGGGACAGGCCACCGGGGAGCTGTTTTTT.

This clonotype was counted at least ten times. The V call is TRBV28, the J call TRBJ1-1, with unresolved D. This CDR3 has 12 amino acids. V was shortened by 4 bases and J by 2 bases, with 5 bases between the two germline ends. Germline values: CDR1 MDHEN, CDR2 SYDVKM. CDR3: CASSSVNTEAFF. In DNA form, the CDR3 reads TGTGCCAGCAGTTCAGTAAACACTGAAGCTTTCTTT.

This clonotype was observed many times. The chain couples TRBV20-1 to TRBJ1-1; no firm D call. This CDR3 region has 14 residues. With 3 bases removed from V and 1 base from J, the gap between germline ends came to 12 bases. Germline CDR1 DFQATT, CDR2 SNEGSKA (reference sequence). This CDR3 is CSASNPRGNTEAFF. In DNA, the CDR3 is TGCAGTGCTAGTAATCCCCGGGGGAACACTGAAGCTTTCTTT.

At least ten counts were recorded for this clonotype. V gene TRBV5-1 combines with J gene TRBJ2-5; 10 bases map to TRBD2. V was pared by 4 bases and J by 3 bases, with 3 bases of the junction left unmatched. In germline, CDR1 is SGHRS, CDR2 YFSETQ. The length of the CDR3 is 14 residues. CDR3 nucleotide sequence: TGCGCCAGCAGCCCGGGGACTAGCGAAGAGACCCAGTACTTC. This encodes CASSPGTSEETQYF.

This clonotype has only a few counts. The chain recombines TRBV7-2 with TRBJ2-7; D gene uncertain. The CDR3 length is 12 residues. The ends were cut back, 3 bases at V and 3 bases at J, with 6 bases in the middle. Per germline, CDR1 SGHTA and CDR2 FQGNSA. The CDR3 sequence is CASSLSLYEQYF. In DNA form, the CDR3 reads TGTGCCAGCAGCTTGTCCCTCTACGAGCAGTACTTC. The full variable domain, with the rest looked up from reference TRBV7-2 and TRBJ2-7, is GAGVSQSPSNKVTEKGKDVELRCDPISGHTALYWYRQSLGQGLEFLIYFQGNSAPDKSGLPSDRFSAERTGGSVSTLTIQRTQQEDSAVYLCASSLSLYEQYFGPGTRLTVT.

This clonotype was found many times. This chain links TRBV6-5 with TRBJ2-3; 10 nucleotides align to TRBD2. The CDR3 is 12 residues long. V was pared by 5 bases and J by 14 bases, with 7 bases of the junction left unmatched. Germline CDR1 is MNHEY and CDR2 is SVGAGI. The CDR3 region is CASSDERGGVYF. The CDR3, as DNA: TGTGCCAGCAGTGACGAGCGGGGGGGAGTGTATTTT.

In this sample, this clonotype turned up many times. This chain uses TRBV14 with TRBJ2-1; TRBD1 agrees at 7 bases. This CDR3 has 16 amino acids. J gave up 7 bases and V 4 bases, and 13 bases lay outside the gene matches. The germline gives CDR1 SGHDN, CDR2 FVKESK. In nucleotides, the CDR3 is TGTGCCAGCAGCCTCCGACCGGGACAGCTTGGGAATGAGCAGTTCTTC. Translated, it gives CASSLRPGQLGNEQFF.

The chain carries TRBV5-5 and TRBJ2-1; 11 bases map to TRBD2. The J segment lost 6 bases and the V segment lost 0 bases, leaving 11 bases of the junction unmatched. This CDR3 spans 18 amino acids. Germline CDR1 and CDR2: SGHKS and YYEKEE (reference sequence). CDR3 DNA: TGTGCCAGCAGCTTGGCTAGGACCGCTAGCGGGGGGTCCAATGAGCAGTTCTTC. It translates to CASSLARTASGGSNEQFF.

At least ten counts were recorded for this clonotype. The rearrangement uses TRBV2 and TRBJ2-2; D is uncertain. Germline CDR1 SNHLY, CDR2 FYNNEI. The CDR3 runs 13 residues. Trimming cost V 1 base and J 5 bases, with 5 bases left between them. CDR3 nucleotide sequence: TGTGCCAGCAGTGAAGTGGGAACCGGGGAGCTGTTTTTT. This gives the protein CASSEVGTGELFF.

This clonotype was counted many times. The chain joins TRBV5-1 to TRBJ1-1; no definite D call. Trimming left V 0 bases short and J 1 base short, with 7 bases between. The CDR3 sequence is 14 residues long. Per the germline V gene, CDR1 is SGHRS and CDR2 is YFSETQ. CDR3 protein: CASSLDGRNTEAFF. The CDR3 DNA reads TGCGCCAGCAGCTTGGACGGGAGGAACACTGAAGCTTTCTTT.

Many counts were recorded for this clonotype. For the CDR3, the DNA is TGCAGTGTTGCGGCGGGGGGGGATGGTCCGCAAGATACGCAGTATTTT. Protein sequence: CSVAAGGDGPQDTQYF. This sequence joins TRBV20-1 and TRBJ2-3, with 9 bases fitting TRBD2. V was pared by 7 bases and J by 5 bases, with 16 bases of the junction left unmatched. The V gene's germline CDR1 is DFQATT and CDR2 SNEGSKA (reference sequence). CDR3 length: 16 amino acids.